This T cell receptor beta chain stems from a study of blood T cell repertoires in COVID-19. Measured with immunoSEQ multiplex PCR; TCRdb has only the in-frame clones, and not every one. The sample consists of about 200,000 clones, around 95% of them appearing once. The germline V gene encodes CDR1 MNHNY and CDR2 SVGAGI (reference sequence). V lost 6 bases, J lost 4 bases, and 12 bases lay in between. The CDR3 is made up of 13 amino acids. This receptor was identified in a man aged 25 to 40 with COVID-19, enrolled during active disease. The genes are TRBV6-6 and TRBJ1-2; D is ambiguous. Specimen: peripheral blood. CDR3 amino acids: CASSPTDFYGYTF. In nucleotides, the CDR3 is TGTGCCAGCAGCCCGACTGATTTCTATGGCTACACCTTC.